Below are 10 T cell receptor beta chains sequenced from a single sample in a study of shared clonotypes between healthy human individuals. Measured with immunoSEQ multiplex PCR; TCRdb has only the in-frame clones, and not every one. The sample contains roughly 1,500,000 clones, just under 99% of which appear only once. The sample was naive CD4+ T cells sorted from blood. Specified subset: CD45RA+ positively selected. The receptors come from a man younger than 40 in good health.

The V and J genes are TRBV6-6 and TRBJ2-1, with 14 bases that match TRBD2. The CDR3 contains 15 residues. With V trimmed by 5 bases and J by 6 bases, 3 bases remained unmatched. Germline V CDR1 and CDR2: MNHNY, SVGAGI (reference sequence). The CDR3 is CASSDGTSGGNEQFF. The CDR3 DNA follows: TGTGCCAGCAGTGACGGGACTAGCGGGGGCAATGAGCAGTTCTTC.

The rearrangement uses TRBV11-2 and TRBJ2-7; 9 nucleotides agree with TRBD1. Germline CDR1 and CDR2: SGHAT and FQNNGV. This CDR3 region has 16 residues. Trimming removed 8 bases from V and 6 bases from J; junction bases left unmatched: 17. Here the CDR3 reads CASRGRPVGQGIEQYF. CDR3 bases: TGTGCCAGCCGGGGACGTCCAGTTGGACAGGGGATCGAGCAGTACTTC.

DNA for the CDR3: TGCGCCAGCAGCGCCGCGGCCGGGACAGGCTATGGCTACACCTTC. Amino acid sequence: CASSAAAGTGYGYTF. The chain combines TRBV5-1 with TRBJ1-2, with 8 bases fitting TRBD1. Per germline, CDR1 SGHRS and CDR2 YFSETQ. Germline trimming cut 4 bases from V and 4 bases from J; bases unmatched to any gene: 9. The CDR3 covers 15 residues.

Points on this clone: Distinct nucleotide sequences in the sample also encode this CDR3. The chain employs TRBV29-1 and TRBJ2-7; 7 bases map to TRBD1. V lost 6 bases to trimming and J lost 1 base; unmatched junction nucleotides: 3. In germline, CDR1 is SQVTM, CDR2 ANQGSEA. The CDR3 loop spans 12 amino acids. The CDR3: CSVRQGSYEQYF. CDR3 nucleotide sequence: TGCAGCGTACGACAGGGTTCCTACGAGCAGTACTTC.

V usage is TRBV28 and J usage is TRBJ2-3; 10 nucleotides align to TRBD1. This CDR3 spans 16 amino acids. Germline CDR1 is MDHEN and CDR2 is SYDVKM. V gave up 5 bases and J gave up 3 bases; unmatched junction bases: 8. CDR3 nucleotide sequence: TGTGCCAGCAGTGCAGCCGGGACAGGGGCAACAGATACGCAGTATTTT. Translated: CASSAAGTGATDTQYF.

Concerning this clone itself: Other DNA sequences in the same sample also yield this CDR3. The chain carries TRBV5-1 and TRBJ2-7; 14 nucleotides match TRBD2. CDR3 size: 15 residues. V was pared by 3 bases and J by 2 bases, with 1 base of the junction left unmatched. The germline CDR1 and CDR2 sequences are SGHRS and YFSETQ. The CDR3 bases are TGCGCCAGCAGCTCGGGACTAGCGGGAGCCTACGAGCAGTACTTC. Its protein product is CASSSGLAGAYEQYF.

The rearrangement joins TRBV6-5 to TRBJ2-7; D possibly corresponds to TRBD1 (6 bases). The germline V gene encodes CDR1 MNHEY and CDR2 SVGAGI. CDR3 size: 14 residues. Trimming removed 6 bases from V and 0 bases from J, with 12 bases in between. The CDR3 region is CASSGWDTSYEQYF. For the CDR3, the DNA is TGTGCCAGCAGCGGATGGGACACCTCCTACGAGCAGTACTTC.

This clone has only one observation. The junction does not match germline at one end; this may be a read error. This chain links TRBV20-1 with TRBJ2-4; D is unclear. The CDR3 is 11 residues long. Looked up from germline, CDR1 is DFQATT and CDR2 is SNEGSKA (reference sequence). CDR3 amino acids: CSAGNLGSPAF. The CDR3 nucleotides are TGCAGTGCGGGAAACCTTGGAAGCCCAGCCTTC.

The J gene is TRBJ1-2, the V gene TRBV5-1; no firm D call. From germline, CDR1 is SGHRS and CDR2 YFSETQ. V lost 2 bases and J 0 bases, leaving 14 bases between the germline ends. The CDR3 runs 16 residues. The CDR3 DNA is TGCGCCAGCAGCTTTCAGCCAAGCCAGACTAACTATGGCTACACCTTC. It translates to CASSFQPSQTNYGYTF.

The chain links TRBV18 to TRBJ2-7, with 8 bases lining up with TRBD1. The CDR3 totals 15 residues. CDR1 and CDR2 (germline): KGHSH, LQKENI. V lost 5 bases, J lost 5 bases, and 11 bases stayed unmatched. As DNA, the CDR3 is TGTGCCAGCTCAACGCGACAGGGGAAGGTCGACGAGCAGTACTTC. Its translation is CASSTRQGKVDEQYF.